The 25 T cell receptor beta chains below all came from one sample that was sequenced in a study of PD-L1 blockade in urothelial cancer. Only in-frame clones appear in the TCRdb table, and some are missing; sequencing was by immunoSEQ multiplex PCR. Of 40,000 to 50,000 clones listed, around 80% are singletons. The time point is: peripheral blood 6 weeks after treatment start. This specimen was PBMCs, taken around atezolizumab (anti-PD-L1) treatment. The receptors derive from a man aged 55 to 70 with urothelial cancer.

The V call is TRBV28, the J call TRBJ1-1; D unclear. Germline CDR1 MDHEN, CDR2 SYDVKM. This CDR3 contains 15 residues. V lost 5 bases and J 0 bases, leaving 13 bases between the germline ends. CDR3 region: CASSPPGSLNTEAFF. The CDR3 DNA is TGTGCCAGCAGTCCTCCCGGGTCCTTGAACACTGAAGCTTTCTTT.

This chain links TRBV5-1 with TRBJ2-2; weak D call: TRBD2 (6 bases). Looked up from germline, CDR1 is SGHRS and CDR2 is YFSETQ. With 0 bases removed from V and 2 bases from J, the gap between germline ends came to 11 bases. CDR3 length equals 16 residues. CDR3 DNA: TGCGCCAGCAGCTTGGTTCTAGCGTCCAACACCGGGGAGCTGTTTTTT. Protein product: CASSLVLASNTGELFF.

The DNA for the CDR3 is TGTGCCAGCAGCGGGACAGGGGGCGGTGACGAGCAGTACTTC. This sequence encodes CASSGTGGGDEQYF. This sequence joins TRBV7-8 and TRBJ2-7; 12 nucleotides agree with TRBD1. The V gene end was trimmed by 5 bases and the J gene end by 5 bases; junction bases not matched to a gene: 4. The CDR3 totals 14 residues. Germline V lookup: CDR1 SGHVS, CDR2 FQNEAQ.

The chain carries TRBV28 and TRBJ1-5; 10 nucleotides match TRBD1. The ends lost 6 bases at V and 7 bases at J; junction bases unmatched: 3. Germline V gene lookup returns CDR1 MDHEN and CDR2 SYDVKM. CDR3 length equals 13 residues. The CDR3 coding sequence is TGTGCCAGCAGCTGGACAGGGGGACAGCCCCAGCATTTT. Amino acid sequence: CASSWTGGQPQHF.

CDR3 bases: TGTGCCTGGCGGAAACAGGGGTACCACGAGCAGTACTTC. The encoded protein is CAWRKQGYHEQYF. The rearrangement joins TRBV30 to TRBJ2-7; 7 nucleotides agree with TRBD1. The V gene end was trimmed by 5 bases and the J gene end by 5 bases; junction bases not matched to a gene: 9. This CDR3 region has 13 residues. Looked up from germline, CDR1 is GTSNPN and CDR2 is SVGIG (reference sequence).

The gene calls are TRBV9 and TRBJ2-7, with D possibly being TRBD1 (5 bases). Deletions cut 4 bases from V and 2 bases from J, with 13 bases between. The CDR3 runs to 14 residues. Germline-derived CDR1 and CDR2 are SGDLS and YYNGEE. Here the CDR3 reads CASSPDSHPYEQYF. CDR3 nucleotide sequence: TGTGCCAGCAGCCCTGACAGCCACCCCTACGAGCAGTACTTC. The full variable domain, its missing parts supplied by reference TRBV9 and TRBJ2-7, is DSGVTQTPKHLITATGQRVTLRCSPRSGDLSVYWYQQSLDQGLQFLIQYYNGEERAKGNILERFSAQQFPDLHSELNLSSLELGDSALYFCASSPDSHPYEQYFGPGTRLTVT.

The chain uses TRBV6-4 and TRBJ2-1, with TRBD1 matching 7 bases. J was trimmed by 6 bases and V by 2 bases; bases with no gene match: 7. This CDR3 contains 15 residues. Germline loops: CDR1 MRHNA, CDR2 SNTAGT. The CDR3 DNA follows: TGTGCCAGCAGTGACGGGAAGGGGGCCCTCAATGAGCAGTTCTTC. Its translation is CASSDGKGALNEQFF.

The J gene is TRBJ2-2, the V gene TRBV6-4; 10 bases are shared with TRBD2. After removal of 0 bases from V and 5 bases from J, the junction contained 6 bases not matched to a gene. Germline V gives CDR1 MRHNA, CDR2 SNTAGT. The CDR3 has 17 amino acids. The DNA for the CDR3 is TGTGCCAGCAGTGACTCTGGGGGACTAGCGCGAACCGGGGAGCTGTTTTTT. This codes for CASSDSGGLARTGELFF.

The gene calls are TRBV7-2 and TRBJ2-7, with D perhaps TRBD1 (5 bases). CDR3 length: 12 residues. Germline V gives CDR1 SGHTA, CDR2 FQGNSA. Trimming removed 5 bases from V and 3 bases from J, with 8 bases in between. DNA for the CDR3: TGTGCCAGCAGCGCAGGGCGCTACGAGCAGTACTTC. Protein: CASSAGRYEQYF.

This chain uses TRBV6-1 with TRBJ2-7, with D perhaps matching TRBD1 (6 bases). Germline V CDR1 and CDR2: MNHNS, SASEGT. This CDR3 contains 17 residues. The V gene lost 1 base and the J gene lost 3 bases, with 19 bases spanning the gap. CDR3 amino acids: CASSEDQGRVHLYEQYF. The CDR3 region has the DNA TGTGCCAGCAGTGAAGATCAGGGGCGGGTTCATCTCTACGAGCAGTACTTC.

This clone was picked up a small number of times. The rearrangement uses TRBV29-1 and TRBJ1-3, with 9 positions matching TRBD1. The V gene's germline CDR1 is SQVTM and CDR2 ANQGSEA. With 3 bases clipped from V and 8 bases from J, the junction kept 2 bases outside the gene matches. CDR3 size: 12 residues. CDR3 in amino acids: CSVETGGDTIYF. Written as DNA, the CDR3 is TGCAGCGTTGAGACAGGGGGAGACACCATATATTTT.

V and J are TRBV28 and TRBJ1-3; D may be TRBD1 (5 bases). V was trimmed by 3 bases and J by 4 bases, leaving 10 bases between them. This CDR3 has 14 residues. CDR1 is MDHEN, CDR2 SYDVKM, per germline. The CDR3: CASSFFQGGNTIYF. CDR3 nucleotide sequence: TGTGCCAGCAGTTTTTTCCAGGGCGGAAACACCATATATTTT.

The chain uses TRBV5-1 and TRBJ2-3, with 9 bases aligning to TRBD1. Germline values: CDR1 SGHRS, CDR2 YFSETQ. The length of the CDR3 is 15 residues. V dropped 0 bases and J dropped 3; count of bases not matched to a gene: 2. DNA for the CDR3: TGCGCCAGCAGCTTGGAGGGACAGGGAACAGATACGCAGTATTTT. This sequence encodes CASSLEGQGTDTQYF.

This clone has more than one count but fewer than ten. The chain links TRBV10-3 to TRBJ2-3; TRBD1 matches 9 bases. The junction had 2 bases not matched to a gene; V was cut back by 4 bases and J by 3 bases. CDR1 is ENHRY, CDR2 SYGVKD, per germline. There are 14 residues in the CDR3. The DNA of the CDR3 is TGTGCCATCAGTGGTGGACAGGGGACAGATACGCAGTATTTT. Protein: CAISGGQGTDTQYF.

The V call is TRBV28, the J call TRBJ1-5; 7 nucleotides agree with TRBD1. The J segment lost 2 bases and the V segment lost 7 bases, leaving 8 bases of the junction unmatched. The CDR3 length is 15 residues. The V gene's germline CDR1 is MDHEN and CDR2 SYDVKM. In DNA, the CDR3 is TGTGCCAGCACACTACAGGGGCCGGGCAATCAGCCCCAGCATTTT. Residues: CASTLQGPGNQPQHF.

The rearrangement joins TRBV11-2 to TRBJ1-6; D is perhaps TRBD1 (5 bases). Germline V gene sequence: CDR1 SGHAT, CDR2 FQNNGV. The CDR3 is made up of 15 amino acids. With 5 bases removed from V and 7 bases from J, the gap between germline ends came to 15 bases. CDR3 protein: CASSQGAINNSPLHF. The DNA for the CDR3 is TGTGCCAGCAGCCAAGGGGCAATTAACAATTCACCCCTCCACTTT.

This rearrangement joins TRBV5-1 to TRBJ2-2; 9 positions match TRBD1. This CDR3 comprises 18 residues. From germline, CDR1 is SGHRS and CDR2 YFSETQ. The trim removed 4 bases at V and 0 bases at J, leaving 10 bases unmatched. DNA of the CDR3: TGCGCCAGCAGCCTACCACTCACAGGGGGCGCGAACACCGGGGAGCTGTTTTTT. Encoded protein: CASSLPLTGGANTGELFF.

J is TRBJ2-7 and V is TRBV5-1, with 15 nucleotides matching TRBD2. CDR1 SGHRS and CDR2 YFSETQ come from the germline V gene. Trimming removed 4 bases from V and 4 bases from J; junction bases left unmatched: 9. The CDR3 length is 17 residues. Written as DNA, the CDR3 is TGCGCCAGCAGCAGCCCCGGGACTAGCGGGGGGCCTTACGAGCAGTACTTC. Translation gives CASSSPGTSGGPYEQYF.

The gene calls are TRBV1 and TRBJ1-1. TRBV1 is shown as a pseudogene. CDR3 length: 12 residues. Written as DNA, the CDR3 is TGCACCAGCAGCCAGGGGGGCACTGAAGCTTTCTTT. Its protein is CTSSQGGTEAFF.

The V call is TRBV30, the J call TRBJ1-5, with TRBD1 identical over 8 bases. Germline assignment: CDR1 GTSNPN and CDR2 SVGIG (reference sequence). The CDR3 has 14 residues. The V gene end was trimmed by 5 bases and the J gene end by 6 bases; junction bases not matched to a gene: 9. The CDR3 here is CAWEEDRVPQPQHF. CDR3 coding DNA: TGTGCCTGGGAGGAGGACAGGGTGCCTCAGCCCCAGCATTTT.

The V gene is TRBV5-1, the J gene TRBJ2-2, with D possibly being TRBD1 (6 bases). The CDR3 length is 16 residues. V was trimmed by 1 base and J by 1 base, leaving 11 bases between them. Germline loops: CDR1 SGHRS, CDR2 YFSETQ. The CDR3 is CASSLLRTVNTGELFF. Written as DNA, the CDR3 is TGCGCCAGCAGCTTGCTTAGGACAGTGAACACCGGGGAGCTGTTTTTT.

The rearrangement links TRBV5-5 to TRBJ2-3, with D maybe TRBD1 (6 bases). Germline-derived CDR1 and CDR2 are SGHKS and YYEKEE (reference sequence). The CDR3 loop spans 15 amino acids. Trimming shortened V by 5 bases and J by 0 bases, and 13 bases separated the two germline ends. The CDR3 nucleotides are TGTGCCAGCAGTCGCGGACAGTTTAGCACAGATACGCAGTATTTT. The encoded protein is CASSRGQFSTDTQYF.

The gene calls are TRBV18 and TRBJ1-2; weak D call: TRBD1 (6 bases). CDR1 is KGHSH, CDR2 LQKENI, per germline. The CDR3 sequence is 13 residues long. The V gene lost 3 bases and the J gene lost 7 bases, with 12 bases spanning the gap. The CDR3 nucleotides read TGTGCCAGCTCACCGGGCGCAGGGGCTGGCTACACCTTC. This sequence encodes CASSPGAGAGYTF. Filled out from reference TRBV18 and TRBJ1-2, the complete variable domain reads NAGVMQNPRHLVRRRGQEARLRCSPMKGHSHVYWYRQLPEEGLKFMVYLQKENIIDESGMPKERFSAEFPKEGPSILRIQQVVRGDSAAYFCASSPGAGAGYTFGSGTRLTVV.

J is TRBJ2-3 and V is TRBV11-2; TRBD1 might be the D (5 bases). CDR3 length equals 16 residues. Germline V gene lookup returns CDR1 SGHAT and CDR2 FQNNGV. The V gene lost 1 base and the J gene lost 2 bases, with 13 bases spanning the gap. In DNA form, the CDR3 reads TGTGCCAGCAGCTTAGGGGGCCTATCCTCCACAGATACGCAGTATTTT. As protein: CASSLGGLSSTDTQYF.

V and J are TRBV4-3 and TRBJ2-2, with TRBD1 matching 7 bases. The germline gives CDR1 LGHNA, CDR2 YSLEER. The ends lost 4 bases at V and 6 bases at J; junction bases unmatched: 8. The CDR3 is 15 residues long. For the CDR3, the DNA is TGCGCCAGCAGCCTAGGACAGGACATGGCCGGGGAGCTGTTTTTT. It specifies CASSLGQDMAGELFF.